This TCR beta chain was obtained from a study of T cell responses to AZD1222 COVID-19 vaccine. Overall study findings and caveats: A mostly white British donor set with more females was recruited, and clonal diversity was possibly underestimated. A reported finding is that nearly half of spike-specific TCRs target unmutated variant regions.

As concerns this clone: The antigen is unknown.

Sequenced by immunoSEQ multiplex PCR; TCRdb stores in-frame clones only, minus some. This sample has roughly 120,000 clones, with about nine tenths found just once. Germline assignment: CDR1 MGHRA and CDR2 YSYEKL. The CDR3 runs to 16 residues. The V and J ends lost 0 bases and 6 bases, in that order; junction bases with no gene match: 8. This receptor was identified in an adult in good health. This specimen was peripheral blood, taken on day 0 of AZD1222 vaccination. The genes are TRBV4-1 and TRBJ1-3; 7 bases map to TRBD1. The DNA of the CDR3 is TGCGCCAGCAGCCAAGATCCCGGACAGGAGACAAACACCATATATTTT. It is translated as CASSQDPGQETNTIYF.